Listed below are T cell receptor beta chains from one sample, sequenced in a study of beta chain features in type 1 diabetes. The protocol was immunoSEQ multiplex PCR, while the TCRdb copy is restricted to in-frame clones and leaves out a portion. The repertoire holds about 470,000 clones, with approximately 30% as singletons. Sequenced sample: naive CD4+ T cells from blood. The origin of the receptors is a man between 18 and 35 years old in good health. Both conserved end residues are part of each CDR3. A D gene is named only where the DNA matches it firmly. Part of the rows lack a size; the others show once, few, many or a class for expanded clones.

v_gene: TRBV19; d_gene: NA; abundance: NA; len: 13; j_gene: TRBJ2-3; CDR3aa: CASSASVTDTQYF; CDR3nt: TGTGCCAGTAGTGCGTCGGTCACAGATACGCAGTATTTT
v_gene: TRBV30; d_gene: NA; abundance: few; len: 13; j_gene: TRBJ1-1; CDR3aa: CAWDRPPGTEAFF; CDR3nt: TGTGCCTGGGACAGGCCACCGGGGACTGAAGCTTTCTTT
v_gene: TRBV7-2; d_gene: NA; abundance: few; len: 13; j_gene: TRBJ1-2; CDR3aa: CASSFTGPYGYTF; CDR3nt: TGTGCCAGCAGCTTCACAGGACCCTATGGCTACACCTTC
v_gene: TRBV5-1; d_gene: NA; abundance: few; len: 15; j_gene: TRBJ2-7; CDR3aa: CASSLELDRRNEQYF; CDR3nt: TGCGCCAGCAGCTTGGAGTTGGACCGGAGAAACGAGCAGTACTTC
v_gene: TRBV12-5; d_gene: NA; abundance: NA; len: 17; j_gene: TRBJ1-1; CDR3aa: CASGLAPLGRVNTEAFF; CDR3nt: TGTGCTAGTGGTTTGGCCCCTCTTGGGAGGGTGAACACTGAAGCTTTCTTT
v_gene: TRBV25-1; d_gene: TRBD1; abundance: few; len: 15; j_gene: TRBJ2-2; CDR3aa: CASSVTGVGTGELFF; CDR3nt: TGTGCCAGCAGTGTAACAGGGGTTGGGACCGGGGAGCTGTTTTTT
v_gene: TRBV11-3; d_gene: NA; abundance: NA; len: 12; j_gene: TRBJ2-3; CDR3aa: CASSRYGDTQYF; CDR3nt: TGTGCCAGCAGCAGATACGGAGATACGCAGTATTTT
v_gene: TRBV5-1; d_gene: TRBD2; abundance: NA; len: 16; j_gene: TRBJ2-1; CDR3aa: CASSLLTSGTYNEQFF; CDR3nt: TGCGCCAGCAGCTTGCTAACTAGCGGAACCTACAATGAGCAGTTCTTC
v_gene: TRBV6-6; d_gene: TRBD1; abundance: NA; len: 15; j_gene: TRBJ2-7; CDR3aa: CASSYSRTGLYEQYF; CDR3nt: TGTGCCAGCAGTTACTCGAGGACAGGGCTGTACGAGCAGTACTTC
v_gene: TRBV11-2; d_gene: NA; abundance: NA; len: 13; j_gene: TRBJ1-2; CDR3aa: CASSFVQGYGYTF; CDR3nt: TGTGCCAGCAGCTTCGTACAGGGCTATGGCTACACCTTC
v_gene: TRBV9; d_gene: TRBD2; abundance: few; len: 16; j_gene: TRBJ2-7; CDR3aa: CASSVAPTGGQDEQYF; CDR3nt: TGTGCCAGCAGCGTAGCCCCTACGGGAGGGCAAGACGAGCAGTACTTC
v_gene: TRBV27; d_gene: NA; abundance: NA; len: 13; j_gene: TRBJ1-2; CDR3aa: CASIVGEDYGYTF; CDR3nt: TGTGCCAGCATTGTCGGGGAGGACTATGGCTACACCTTC
v_gene: TRBV30; d_gene: NA; abundance: few; len: 11; j_gene: TRBJ2-7; CDR3aa: CAWAVSYEQYF; CDR3nt: TGTGCCTGGGCGGTCTCCTACGAGCAGTACTTC
v_gene: TRBV25-1; d_gene: TRBD2; abundance: NA; len: 14; j_gene: TRBJ2-1; CDR3aa: CASSRSGSWNEQFF; CDR3nt: TGTGCCAGCAGTCGTAGCGGGAGTTGGAATGAGCAGTTCTTC
v_gene: TRBV9; d_gene: NA; abundance: few; len: 14; j_gene: TRBJ2-2; CDR3aa: CASSSRTNTGELFF; CDR3nt: TGTGCCAGCAGCTCCAGGACGAATACCGGGGAGCTGTTTTTT
v_gene: TRBV6-5; d_gene: NA; abundance: NA; len: 15; j_gene: TRBJ2-3; CDR3aa: CASSYSGQGVDTQYF; CDR3nt: TGTGCCAGCAGTTACTCTGGTCAGGGAGTAGATACGCAGTATTTT
v_gene: TRBV13; d_gene: TRBD1; abundance: NA; len: 13; j_gene: TRBJ2-7; CDR3aa: CASSRDRDYEQYF; CDR3nt: TGTGCCAGCAGCCGGGACAGGGACTACGAGCAGTACTTC
v_gene: TRBV2; d_gene: TRBD1; abundance: NA; len: 15; j_gene: TRBJ2-2; CDR3aa: CASSVQGANTGELFF; CDR3nt: TGTGCCAGCAGTGTGCAGGGGGCGAACACCGGGGAGCTGTTTTTT
v_gene: TRBV11-2; d_gene: NA; abundance: few; len: 15; j_gene: TRBJ2-1; CDR3aa: CASSLDWSSYNEQFF; CDR3nt: TGTGCCAGCAGTCTGGACTGGAGCTCCTACAATGAGCAGTTCTTC
v_gene: TRBV5-1; d_gene: NA; abundance: NA; len: 14; j_gene: TRBJ2-7; CDR3aa: CASSLEGGTYEQYF; CDR3nt: TGCGCCAGCAGCTTGGAAGGCGGGACCTACGAGCAGTACTTC
v_gene: TRBV5-4; d_gene: NA; abundance: NA; len: 13; j_gene: TRBJ2-7; CDR3aa: CASSFRAGREQYF; CDR3nt: TGTGCCAGCAGCTTTCGGGCAGGGAGAGAGCAGTACTTC
v_gene: TRBV4-2; d_gene: NA; abundance: NA; len: 13; j_gene: TRBJ2-3; CDR3aa: CASSQALADTQYF; CDR3nt: TGTGCCAGCAGCCAAGCCCTGGCAGATACGCAGTATTTT
v_gene: TRBV6-1; d_gene: NA; abundance: NA; len: 16; j_gene: TRBJ2-3; CDR3aa: CASSVGAGPSTDTQYF; CDR3nt: TGTGCCAGCAGTGTTGGGGCGGGCCCTAGCACAGATACGCAGTATTTT
v_gene: TRBV2; d_gene: TRBD2; abundance: NA; len: 14; j_gene: TRBJ2-2; CDR3aa: CASSDYGTTGELFF; CDR3nt: TGTGCCAGCAGTGACTACGGGACTACTGGGGAGCTGTTTTTT
v_gene: TRBV7-8; d_gene: NA; abundance: few; len: 16; j_gene: TRBJ2-1; CDR3aa: CASSLVRGGSYNEQFF; CDR3nt: TGTGCCAGCAGCTTAGTACGAGGGGGCTCCTACAATGAGCAGTTCTTC
v_gene: TRBV30; d_gene: NA; abundance: NA; len: 12; j_gene: TRBJ1-1; CDR3aa: CAWIGTGRRSLF; CDR3nt: TGTGCCTGGATCGGGACCGGCCGGAGAAGCCTCTTT
v_gene: TRBV2; d_gene: TRBD2; abundance: once; len: 14; j_gene: TRBJ2-3; CDR3aa: CASSELAGVDTQYF; CDR3nt: TGTGCCAGCAGTGAACTAGCGGGAGTGGATACGCAGTATTTT
v_gene: TRBV7-6; d_gene: NA; abundance: NA; len: 14; j_gene: TRBJ2-6; CDR3aa: CASSPRAGRGVLTF; CDR3nt: TGTGCCAGCAGCCCCAGGGCAGGCCGAGGAGTCCTGACTTTC
v_gene: TRBV30; d_gene: NA; abundance: few; len: 12; j_gene: TRBJ2-5; CDR3aa: CAWSVGGETQYF; CDR3nt: TGTGCCTGGAGTGTCGGGGGAGAGACCCAGTACTTC
v_gene: TRBV30; d_gene: TRBD1; abundance: NA; len: 14; j_gene: TRBJ2-3; CDR3aa: CAGRQGVSTDTQYF; CDR3nt: TGTGCCGGACGACAGGGGGTGAGCACAGATACGCAGTATTTT
v_gene: TRBV4-2; d_gene: NA; abundance: NA; len: 14; j_gene: TRBJ2-1; CDR3aa: CASSQDPAAAEQFF; CDR3nt: TGTGCCAGCAGCCAAGATCCAGCGGCGGCTGAGCAGTTCTTC